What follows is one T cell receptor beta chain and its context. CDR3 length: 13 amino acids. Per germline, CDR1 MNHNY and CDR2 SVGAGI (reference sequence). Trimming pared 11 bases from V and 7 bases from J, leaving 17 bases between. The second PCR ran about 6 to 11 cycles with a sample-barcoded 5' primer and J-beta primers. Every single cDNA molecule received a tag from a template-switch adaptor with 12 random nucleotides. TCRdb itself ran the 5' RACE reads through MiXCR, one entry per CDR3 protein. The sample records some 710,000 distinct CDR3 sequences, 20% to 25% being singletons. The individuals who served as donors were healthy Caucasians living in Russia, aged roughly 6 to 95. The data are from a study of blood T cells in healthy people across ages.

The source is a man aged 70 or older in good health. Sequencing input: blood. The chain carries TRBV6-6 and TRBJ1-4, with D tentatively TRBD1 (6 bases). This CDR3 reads CAVKGGFSEKLFF. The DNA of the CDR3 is TGTGCCGTAAAAGGGGGTTTCAGTGAAAAACTGTTTTTT.